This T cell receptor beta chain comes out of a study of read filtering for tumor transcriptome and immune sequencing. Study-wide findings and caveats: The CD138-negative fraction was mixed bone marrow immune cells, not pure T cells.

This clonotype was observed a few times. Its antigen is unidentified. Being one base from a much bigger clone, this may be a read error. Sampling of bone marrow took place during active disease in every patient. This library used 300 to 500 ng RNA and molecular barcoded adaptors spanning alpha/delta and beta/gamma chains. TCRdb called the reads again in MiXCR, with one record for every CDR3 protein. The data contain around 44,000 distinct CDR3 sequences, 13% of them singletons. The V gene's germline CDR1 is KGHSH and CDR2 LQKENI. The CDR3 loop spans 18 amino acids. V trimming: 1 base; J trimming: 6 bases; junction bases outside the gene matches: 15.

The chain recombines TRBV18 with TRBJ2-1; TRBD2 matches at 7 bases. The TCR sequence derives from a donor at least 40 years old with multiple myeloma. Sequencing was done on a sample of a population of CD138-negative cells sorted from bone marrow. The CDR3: CASSPRSKTSSQSNEQFF. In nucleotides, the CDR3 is TGTGCCAGCTCACCACGGTCAAAGACTAGCAGTCAGAGCAATGAGCAGTTCTTC.